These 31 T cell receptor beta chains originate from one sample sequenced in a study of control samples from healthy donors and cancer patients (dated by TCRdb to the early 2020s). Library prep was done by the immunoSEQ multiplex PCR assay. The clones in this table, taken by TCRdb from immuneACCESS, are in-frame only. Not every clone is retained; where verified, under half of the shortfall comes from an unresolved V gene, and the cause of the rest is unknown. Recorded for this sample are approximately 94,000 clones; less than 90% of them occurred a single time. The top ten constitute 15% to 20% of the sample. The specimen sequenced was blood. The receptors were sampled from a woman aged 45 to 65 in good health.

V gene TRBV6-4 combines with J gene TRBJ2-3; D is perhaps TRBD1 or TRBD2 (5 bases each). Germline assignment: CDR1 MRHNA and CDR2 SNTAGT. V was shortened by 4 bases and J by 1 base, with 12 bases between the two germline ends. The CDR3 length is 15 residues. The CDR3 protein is CASSATPGRTDTQYF. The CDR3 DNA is TGTGCCAGCAGTGCGACCCCGGGACGCACAGATACGCAGTATTTT.

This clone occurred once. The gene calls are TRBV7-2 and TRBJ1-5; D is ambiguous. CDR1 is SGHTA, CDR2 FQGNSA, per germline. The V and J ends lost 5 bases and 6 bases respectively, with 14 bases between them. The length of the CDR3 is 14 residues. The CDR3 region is CASSRAIRGQPQHF. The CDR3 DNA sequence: TGTGCCAGCAGCCGGGCCATAAGAGGTCAGCCCCAGCATTTT. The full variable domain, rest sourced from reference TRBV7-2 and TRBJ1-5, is GAGVSQSPSNKVTEKGKDVELRCDPISGHTALYWYRQSLGQGLEFLIYFQGNSAPDKSGLPSDRFSAERTGGSVSTLTIQRTQQEDSAVYLCASSRAIRGQPQHFGDGTRLSIL.

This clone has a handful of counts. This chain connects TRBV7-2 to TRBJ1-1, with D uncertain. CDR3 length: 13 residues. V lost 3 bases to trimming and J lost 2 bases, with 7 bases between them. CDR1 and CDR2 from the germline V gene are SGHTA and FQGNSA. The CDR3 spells CASSLYLNTEAFF. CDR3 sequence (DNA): TGTGCCAGCAGCTTGTACTTAAACACTGAAGCTTTCTTT.

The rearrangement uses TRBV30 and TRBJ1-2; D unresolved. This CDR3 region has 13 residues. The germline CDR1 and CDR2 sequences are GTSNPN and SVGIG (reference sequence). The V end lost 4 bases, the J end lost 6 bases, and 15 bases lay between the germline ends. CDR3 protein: CAWMPNFSDGYTF. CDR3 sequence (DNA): TGTGCCTGGATGCCTAATTTTTCGGATGGCTACACCTTC.

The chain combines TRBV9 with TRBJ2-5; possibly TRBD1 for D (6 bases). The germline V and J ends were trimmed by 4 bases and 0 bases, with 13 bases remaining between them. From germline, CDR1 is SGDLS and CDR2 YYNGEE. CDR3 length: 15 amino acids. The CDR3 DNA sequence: TGTGCCAGCAGCAGACTCCGGGACAACCAAGAGACCCAGTACTTC. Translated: CASSRLRDNQETQYF.

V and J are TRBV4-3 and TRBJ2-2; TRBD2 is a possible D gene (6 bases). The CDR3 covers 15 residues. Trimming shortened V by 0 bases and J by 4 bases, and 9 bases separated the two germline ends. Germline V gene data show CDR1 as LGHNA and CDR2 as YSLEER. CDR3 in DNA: TGCGCCAGCAGCCAAGAGACTAGATTCACCGGGGAGCTGTTTTTT. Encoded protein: CASSQETRFTGELFF.

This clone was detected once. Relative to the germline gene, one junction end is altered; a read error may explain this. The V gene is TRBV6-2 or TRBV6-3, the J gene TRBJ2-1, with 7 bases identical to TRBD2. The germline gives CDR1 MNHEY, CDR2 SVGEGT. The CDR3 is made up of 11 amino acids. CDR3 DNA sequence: TGTGCCAGCAGTTTGGGGGAGGGCGGTATCTTC. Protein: CASSLGEGGIF.

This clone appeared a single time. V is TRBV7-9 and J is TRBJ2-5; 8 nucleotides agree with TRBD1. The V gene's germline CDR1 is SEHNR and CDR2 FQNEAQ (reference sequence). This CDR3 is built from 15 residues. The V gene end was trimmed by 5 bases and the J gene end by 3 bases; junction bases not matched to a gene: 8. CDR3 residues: CASSVGTGGKETQYF. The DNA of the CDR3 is TGTGCCAGCAGCGTCGGGACAGGCGGAAAAGAGACCCAGTACTTC.

CDR3 nucleotide sequence: TGTGCCAGCAGCTTAACCCCCCCAGCGGGGGGCCACACCGGGGAGCTGTTTTTT. Encoded protein: CASSLTPPAGGHTGELFF. The chain employs TRBV7-3 and TRBJ2-2; 9 nucleotides align to TRBD2. The trim removed 0 bases at V and 3 bases at J, leaving 8 bases unmatched. The CDR3 is 18 residues long. In germline, CDR1 is SGHTA, CDR2 FQGTGA.

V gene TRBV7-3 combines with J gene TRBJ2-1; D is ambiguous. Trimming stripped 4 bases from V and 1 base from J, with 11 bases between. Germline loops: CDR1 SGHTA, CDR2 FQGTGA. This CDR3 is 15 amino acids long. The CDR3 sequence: CASSSIPGSYNEQFF. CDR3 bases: TGTGCCAGCAGCTCCATACCGGGTTCCTACAATGAGCAGTTCTTC.

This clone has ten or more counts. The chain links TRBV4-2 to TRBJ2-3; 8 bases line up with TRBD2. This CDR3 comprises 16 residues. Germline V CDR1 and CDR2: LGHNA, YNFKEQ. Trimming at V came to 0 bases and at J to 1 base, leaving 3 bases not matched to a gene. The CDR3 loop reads CASSQDGGLGTDTQYF. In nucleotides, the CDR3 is TGTGCCAGCAGCCAAGATGGGGGACTAGGCACAGATACGCAGTATTTT.

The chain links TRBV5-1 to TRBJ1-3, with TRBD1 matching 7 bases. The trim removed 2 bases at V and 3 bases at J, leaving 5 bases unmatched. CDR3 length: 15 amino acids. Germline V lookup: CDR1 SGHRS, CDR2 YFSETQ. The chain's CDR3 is CASSLGGLGGNTIYF. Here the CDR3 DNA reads TGCGCCAGCAGCTTAGGGGGCTTAGGTGGAAACACCATATATTTT.

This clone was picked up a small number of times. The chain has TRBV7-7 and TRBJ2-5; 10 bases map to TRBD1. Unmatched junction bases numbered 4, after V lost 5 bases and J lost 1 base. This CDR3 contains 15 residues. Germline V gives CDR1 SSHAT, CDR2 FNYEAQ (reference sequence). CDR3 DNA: TGTGCCAGCAGCCCGGACAGGGGGATCCAAGAGACCCAGTACTTC. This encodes CASSPDRGIQETQYF.

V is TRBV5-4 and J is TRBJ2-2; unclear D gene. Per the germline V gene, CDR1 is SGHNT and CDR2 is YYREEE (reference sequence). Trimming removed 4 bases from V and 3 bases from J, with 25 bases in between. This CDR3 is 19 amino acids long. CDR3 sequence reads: CASSPFFRLGVGDTGELFF. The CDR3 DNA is TGTGCCAGCAGCCCATTCTTTCGGCTAGGAGTTGGGGACACCGGGGAGCTGTTTTTT.

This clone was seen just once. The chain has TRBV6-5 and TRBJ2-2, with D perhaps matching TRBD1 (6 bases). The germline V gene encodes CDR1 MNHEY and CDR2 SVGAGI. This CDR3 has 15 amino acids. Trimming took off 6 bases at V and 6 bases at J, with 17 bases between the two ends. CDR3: CASSNRALGAGELFF. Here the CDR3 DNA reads TGTGCCAGCAGCAACAGGGCCCTAGGAGCCGGGGAGCTGTTTTTT.

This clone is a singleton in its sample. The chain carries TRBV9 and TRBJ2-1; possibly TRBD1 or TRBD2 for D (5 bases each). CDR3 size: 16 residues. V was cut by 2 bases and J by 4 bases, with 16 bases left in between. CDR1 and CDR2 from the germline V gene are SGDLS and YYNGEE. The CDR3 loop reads CASSVRPGGQYNEQFF. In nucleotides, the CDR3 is TGTGCCAGCAGCGTTCGACCCGGAGGACAATACAATGAGCAGTTCTTC.

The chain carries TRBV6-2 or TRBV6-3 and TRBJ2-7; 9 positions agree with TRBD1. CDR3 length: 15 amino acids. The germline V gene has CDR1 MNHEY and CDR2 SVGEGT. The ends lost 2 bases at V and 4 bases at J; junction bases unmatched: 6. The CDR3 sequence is CASSYGTGGRYEQYV. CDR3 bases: TGTGCCAGCAGTTACGGAACAGGGGGCCGGTACGAGCAGTACGTC.

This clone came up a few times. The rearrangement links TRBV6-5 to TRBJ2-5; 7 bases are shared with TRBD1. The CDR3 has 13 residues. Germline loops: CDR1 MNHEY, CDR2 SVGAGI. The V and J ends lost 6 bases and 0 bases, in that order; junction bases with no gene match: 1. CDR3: CASRQGYQETQYF. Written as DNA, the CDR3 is TGTGCCAGCAGACAGGGGTACCAAGAGACCCAGTACTTC.

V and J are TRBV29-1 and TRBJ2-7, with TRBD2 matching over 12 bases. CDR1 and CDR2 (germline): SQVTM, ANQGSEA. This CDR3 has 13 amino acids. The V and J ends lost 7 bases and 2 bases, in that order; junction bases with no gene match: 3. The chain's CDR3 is CSARTSGTYEQYF. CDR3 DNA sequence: TGCAGCGCACGGACTAGCGGGACCTACGAGCAGTACTTC.

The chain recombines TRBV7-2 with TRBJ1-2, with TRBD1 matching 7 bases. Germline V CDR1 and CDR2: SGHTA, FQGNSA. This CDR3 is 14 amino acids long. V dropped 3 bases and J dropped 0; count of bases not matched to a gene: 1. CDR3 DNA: TGTGCCAGCAGCTTCGACAGGGCTAACTATGGCTACACCTTC. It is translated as CASSFDRANYGYTF.

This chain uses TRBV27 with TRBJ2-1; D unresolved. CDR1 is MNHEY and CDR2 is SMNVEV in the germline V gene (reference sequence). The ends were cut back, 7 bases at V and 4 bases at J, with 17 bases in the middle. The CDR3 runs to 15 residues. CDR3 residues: CASTYDPGSYNEQFF. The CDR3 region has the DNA TGTGCCAGCACCTACGACCCGGGCTCATACAATGAGCAGTTCTTC.

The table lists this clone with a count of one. The CDR3, as DNA: TGTGCCAGCTCCCCCCGGTTAACAGCGAACACCGGGGAGCTGTTTTTT. Its protein is CASSPRLTANTGELFF. This chain joins TRBV18 and TRBJ2-2; D not certain. Trimming took off 6 bases at V and 0 bases at J, with 14 bases between the two ends. The germline V gene encodes CDR1 KGHSH and CDR2 LQKENI. The CDR3 totals 16 residues.

The CDR3 is CASSIDRQFSGNTIYF. The CDR3 DNA follows: TGTGCCAGTAGTATAGATCGGCAGTTCTCTGGAAACACCATATATTTT. The chain is built from TRBV19 and TRBJ1-3, with D uncertain. Germline values: CDR1 LNHDA, CDR2 SQIVND (reference sequence). V lost 0 bases to trimming and J lost 0 bases, with 9 bases between them. This CDR3 region has 16 residues.

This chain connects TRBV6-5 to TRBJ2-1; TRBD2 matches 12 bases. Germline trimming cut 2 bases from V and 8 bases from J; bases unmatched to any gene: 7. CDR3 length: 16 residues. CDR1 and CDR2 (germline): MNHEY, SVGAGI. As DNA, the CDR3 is TGTGCCAGCAGTTACGTTTCGGGACTAGCGGGTGATGAGCAGTTCTTC. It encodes CASSYVSGLAGDEQFF.

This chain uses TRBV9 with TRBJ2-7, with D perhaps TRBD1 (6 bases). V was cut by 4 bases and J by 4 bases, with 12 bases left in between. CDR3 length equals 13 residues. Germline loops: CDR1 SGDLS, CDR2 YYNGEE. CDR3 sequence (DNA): TGTGCCAGCAGCACTGGGACACTTTACGAGCAGTACTTC. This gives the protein CASSTGTLYEQYF.

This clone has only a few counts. The CDR3 bases are TGTGCCAGCATAACCGGGACTCCTATCTACAATGAGCAGTTCTTC. It is translated as CASITGTPIYNEQFF. The chain uses TRBV5-4 and TRBJ2-1; D might be TRBD2 (6 bases). The CDR3 is 15 residues long. From germline, CDR1 is SGHNT and CDR2 YYREEE (reference sequence). Trimming removed 6 bases from V and 3 bases from J, with 16 bases in between.

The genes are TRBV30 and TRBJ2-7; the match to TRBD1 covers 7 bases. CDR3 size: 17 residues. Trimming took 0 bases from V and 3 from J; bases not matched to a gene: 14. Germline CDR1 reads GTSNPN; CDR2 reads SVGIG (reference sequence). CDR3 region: CAWSVLAGGPGSYEQYF. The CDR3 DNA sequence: TGTGCCTGGAGTGTACTGGCAGGGGGTCCCGGTAGCTACGAGCAGTACTTC.

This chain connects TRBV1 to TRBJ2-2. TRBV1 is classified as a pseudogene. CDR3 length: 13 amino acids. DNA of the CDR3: TGCACCAGCCATGGGTATTTGAGCGGGGAGCTGTTTTTT. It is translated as CTSHGYLSGELFF.

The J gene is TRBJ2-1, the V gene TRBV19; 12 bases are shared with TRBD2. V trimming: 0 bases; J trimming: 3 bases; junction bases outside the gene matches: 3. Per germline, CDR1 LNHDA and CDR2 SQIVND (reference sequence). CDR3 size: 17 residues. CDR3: CASSIDRTSGDYNEQFF. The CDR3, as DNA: TGTGCCAGTAGTATAGACCGGACTAGCGGGGACTACAATGAGCAGTTCTTC.

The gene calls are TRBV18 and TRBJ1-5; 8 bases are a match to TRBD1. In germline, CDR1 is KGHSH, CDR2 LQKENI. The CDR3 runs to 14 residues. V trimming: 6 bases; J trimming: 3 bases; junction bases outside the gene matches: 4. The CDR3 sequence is CASSKDRDNQPQHF. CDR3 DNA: TGTGCCAGCTCGAAGGACAGGGACAATCAGCCCCAGCATTTT.

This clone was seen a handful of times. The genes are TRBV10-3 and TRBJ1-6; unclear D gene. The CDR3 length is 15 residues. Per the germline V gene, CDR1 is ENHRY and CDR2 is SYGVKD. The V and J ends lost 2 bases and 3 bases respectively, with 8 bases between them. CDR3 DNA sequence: TGTGCCATCAGTGAGCAACAGTACTATAATTCACCCCTCCACTTT. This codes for CAISEQQYYNSPLHF.